The entry below gives a single T cell receptor beta chain sequence along with its context. The read stops 3 residues short of the end of the CDR3; the missing end is completed from the germline J gene. This specimen comes from a study of T cells in women clearing cervical HPV infection. Only in-frame clones appear in the TCRdb table, and some are missing; sequencing was by immunoSEQ multiplex PCR. The listing records 25,000 to 30,000 clones. Germline-derived CDR1 and CDR2 are SGHRS and YFSETQ. CDR3 length: 14 residues. The receptor was isolated from a woman between 18 and 75 years old with a cervical HPV16 infection that either progressed to CIN3+ or cleared (not recorded which). The specimen was blood buffy coat. The chain uses TRBV5-1 and TRBJ2-2, with D possibly matching TRBD1 (6 bases). The DNA read from the CDR3 is TGCGCCAGCAGCCTCCAGGGGTATAATTCACCG. Translated, it gives CASSLQGYNSP. The entire CDR3 protein is CASSLQGYNSPLFF.